This T cell receptor (beta chain) was sequenced during a study of identical twins. Regarding this clonotype: Its antigen remains unknown.

One entry per CDR3 protein results from TCRdb running MiXCR on the 5' RACE reads. The sample gives 650,000 to 800,000 distinct CDR3 sequences, around 8.6% of which show up once; 0.98% is in the top ten. Germline V gene data show CDR1 as DFQATT and CDR2 as SNEGSKA (reference sequence). This CDR3 has 14 amino acids. V dropped 3 bases and J dropped 0 bases, with 12 bases sitting between them. Overall study findings and caveats: Insertions ran lower in abundant cord blood beta clonotypes, though not in memory repertoires. Out-of-frame beta chain sequences displayed weaker excess sharing between twins.

These data also formed part of another study, on yellow fever vaccine responses in identical twins. This second study notes: Reportedly, the response of twins' T cells to the vaccine seemed partly convergent, partly personalized.

The sequence derives from a woman between 18 and 29 years old in good health. The sequenced sample consisted of PBMCs. The chain joins TRBV20-1 to TRBJ2-7, with a weak D call TRBD1 (5 bases). The CDR3 here is CSARGRVISYEQYF. The CDR3 bases are TGCAGTGCTAGGGGCAGGGTTATCTCCTACGAGCAGTACTTC.